The clone carrying this T cell receptor beta chain was recorded at least ten times. Its antigen is not known. The CDR3 covers 16 residues. Germline CDR1 reads LGHNA; CDR2 reads YSLEER. With 0 bases clipped from V and 5 bases from J, the junction kept 6 bases outside the gene matches. TCRdb re-called the 5' RACE reads with MiXCR, one entry per CDR3 protein. Found here are roughly 100,000 distinct CDR3 sequences, 8% to 10% of them singletons; the top ten hold 9.9%. This record comes from a study of CD8 T cells in ankylosing spondylitis. Notes on the study in general: As for the disease-linked clones, they showed a CD8+ phenotype and occurred at relatively low frequencies in peripheral blood. From matched ankylosing spondylitis synovial fluid, disease-linked clones were reportedly recovered at significantly enriched levels. It appeared that ankylosing spondylitis blood was characterized by a TCR beta motif of several highly homologous variants.

The chain is built from TRBV4-3 and TRBJ2-2, with 7 bases identical to TRBD2. The sequenced sample consisted of blood, either unsorted or a sorted T cell fraction (not recorded which). The origin of this receptor is a male donor with ankylosing spondylitis or in good health (not recorded which). The CDR3 DNA reads as TGCGCCAGCAGCCAAGATTGGGGGGAGGGAACCGGGGAGCTGTTTTTT. The encoded protein is CASSQDWGEGTGELFF.